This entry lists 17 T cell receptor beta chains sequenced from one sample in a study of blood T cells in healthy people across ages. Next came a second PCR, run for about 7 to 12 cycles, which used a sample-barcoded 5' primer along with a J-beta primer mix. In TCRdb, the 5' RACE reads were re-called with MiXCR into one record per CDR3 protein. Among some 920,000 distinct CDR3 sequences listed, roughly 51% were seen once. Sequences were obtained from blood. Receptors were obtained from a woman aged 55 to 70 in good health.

In DNA form, the CDR3 reads TGCGCCAGCAGCCAAGCCCTTTACTACGAGCAGTACTTC. This gives the protein CASSQALYYEQYF. The chain carries TRBV4-3 and TRBJ2-7; D unclear. CDR1 and CDR2 from the germline V gene are LGHNA and YSLEER. V lost 1 base and J lost 3, with 7 bases in between. This CDR3 has 13 residues.

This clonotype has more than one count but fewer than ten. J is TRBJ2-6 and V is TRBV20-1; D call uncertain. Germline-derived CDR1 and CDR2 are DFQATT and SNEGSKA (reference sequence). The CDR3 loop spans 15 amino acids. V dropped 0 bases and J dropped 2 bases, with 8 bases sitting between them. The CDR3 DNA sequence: TGCAGTGCTAGAGAGTTTAGCCCTGGGGCCAACGTCCTGACTTTC. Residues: CSAREFSPGANVLTF.

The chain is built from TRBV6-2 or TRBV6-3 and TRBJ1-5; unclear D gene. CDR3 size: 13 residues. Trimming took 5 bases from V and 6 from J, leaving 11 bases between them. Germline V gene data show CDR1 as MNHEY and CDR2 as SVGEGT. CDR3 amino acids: CASSLTRAQPQHF. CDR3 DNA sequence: TGTGCCAGCAGTCTTACACGGGCTCAGCCCCAGCATTTT.

The CDR3 loop is CASSYSGTGGNEKLFF. Written as DNA, the CDR3 is TGTGCCAGCAGTTACTCGGGGACAGGGGGAAATGAAAAACTGTTTTTT. The chain is built from TRBV6-5 and TRBJ1-4, with 11 bases fitting TRBD1. Germline CDR1 MNHEY, CDR2 SVGAGI. The CDR3 sequence is 16 residues long. The V and J ends lost 0 bases and 5 bases, in that order; junction bases with no gene match: 2.

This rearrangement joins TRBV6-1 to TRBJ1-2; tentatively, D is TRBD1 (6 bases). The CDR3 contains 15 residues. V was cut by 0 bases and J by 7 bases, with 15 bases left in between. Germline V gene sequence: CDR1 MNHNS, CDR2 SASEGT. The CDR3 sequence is CASSEAQGAPRGYTF. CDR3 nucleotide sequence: TGTGCCAGCAGTGAAGCACAGGGTGCCCCGCGTGGCTACACCTTC.

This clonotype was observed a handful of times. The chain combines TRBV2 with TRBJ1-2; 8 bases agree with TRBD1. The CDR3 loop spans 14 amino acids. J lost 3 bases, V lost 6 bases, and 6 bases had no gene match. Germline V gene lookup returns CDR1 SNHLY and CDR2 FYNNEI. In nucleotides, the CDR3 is TGTGCCAGCAGAGCGGACAGGGCGGACTATGGCTACACCTTC. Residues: CASRADRADYGYTF.

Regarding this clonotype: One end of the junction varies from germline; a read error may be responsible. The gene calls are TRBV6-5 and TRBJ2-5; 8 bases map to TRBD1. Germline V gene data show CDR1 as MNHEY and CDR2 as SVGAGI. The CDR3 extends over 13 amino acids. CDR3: CAGSRDRQETQYF. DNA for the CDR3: TGTGCCGGCAGCCGGGACAGGCAAGAGACCCAGTACTTC.

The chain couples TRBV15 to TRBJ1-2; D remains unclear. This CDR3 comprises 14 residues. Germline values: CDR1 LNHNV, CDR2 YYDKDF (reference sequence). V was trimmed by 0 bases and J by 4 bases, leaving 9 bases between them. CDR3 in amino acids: CATSRDAFSYGYTF. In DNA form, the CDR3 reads TGTGCCACCAGCAGAGATGCGTTTAGCTATGGCTACACCTTC.

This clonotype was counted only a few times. CDR3 protein: CSAREGTGRDTQYF. The CDR3 DNA sequence: TGCAGTGCTAGAGAGGGGACAGGGCGAGATACGCAGTATTTT. V is TRBV20-1 and J is TRBJ2-3; 9 nucleotides agree with TRBD1. Per the germline V gene, CDR1 is DFQATT and CDR2 is SNEGSKA (reference sequence). CDR3 length: 14 residues. Trimming at V came to 0 bases and at J to 5 bases, leaving 3 bases not matched to a gene.

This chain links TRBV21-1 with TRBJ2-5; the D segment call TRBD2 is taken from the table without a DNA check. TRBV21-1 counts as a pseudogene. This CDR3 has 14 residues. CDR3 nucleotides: TGTGCCAGCAGCAACGGAGGTCTTGGGGAGACCCAGTACTTC. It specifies CASSNGGLGETQYF.

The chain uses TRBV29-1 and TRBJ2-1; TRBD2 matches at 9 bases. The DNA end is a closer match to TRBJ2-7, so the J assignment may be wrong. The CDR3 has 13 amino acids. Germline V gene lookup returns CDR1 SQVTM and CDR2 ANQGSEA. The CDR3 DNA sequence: TGCAGCGTCCTAGCGGGGCCCTACAATGAGCAGTACTTC. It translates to CSVLAGPYNEQYF.

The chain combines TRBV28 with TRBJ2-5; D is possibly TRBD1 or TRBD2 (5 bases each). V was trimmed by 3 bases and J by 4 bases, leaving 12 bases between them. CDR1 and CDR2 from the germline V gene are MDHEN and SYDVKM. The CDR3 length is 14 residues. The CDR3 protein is CASSFGGKRETQYF. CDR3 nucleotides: TGTGCCAGCAGTTTTGGGGGAAAGCGAGAGACCCAGTACTTC.

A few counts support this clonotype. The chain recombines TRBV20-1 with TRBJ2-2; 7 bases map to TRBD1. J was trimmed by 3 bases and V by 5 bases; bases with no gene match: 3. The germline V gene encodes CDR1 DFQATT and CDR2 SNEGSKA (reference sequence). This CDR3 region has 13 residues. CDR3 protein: CSAWDSYTGELFF. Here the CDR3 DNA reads TGCAGTGCTTGGGACAGCTACACCGGGGAGCTGTTTTTT.

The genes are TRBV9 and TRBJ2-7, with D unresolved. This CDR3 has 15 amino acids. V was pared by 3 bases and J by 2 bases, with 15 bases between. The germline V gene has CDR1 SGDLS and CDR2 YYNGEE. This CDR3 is CASSGASAATYEQYF. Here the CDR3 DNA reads TGTGCCAGCAGCGGGGCGTCGGCCGCAACCTACGAGCAGTACTTC. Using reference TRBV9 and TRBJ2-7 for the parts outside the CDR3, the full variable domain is DSGVTQTPKHLITATGQRVTLRCSPRSGDLSVYWYQQSLDQGLQFLIQYYNGEERAKGNILERFSAQQFPDLHSELNLSSLELGDSALYFCASSGASAATYEQYFGPGTRLTVT.

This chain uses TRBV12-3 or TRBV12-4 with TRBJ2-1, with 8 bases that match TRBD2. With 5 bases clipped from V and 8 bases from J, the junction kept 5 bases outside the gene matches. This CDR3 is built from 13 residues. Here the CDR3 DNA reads TGTGCCAGCAGTCGGGCGGGAGGCGATGAGCAGTTCTTC. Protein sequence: CASSRAGGDEQFF.

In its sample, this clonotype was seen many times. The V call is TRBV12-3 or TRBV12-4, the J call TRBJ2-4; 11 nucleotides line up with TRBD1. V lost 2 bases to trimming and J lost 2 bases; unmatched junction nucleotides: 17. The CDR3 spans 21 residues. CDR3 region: CASSLIPRFLGQGASKNIQYF. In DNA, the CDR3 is TGTGCCAGCAGTTTAATTCCTCGGTTCCTCGGACAGGGGGCCTCCAAAAACATTCAGTACTTC.

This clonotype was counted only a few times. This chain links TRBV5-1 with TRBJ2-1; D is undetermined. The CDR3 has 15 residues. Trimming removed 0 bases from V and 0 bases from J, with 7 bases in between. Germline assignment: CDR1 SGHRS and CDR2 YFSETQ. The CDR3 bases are TGCGCCAGCAGCTTGGTCGGAGACTCCTACAATGAGCAGTTCTTC. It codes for CASSLVGDSYNEQFF.